The next 7 T cell receptor beta chains were all read from a single sample in a study of blood T cell repertoires in COVID-19. The repertoire was sequenced with immunoSEQ multiplex PCR; TCRdb's copy has only in-frame clones and lacks some. Of approximately 210,000 clones in the sample, around 87% are singletons; the top ten hold approximately 7.2%. The specimen sequenced was PBMCs or T cells enriched from blood (not recorded which). These receptors were taken from a man aged 30 to 45 in a cohort exposed to, infected with or recovered from COVID-19 (not recorded which).

This chain uses TRBV5-1 with TRBJ1-3, with 7 bases matching TRBD1. This CDR3 has 17 residues. V shed 4 bases, J shed 0 bases, and the junction held 10 bases outside the gene matches. Per germline, CDR1 SGHRS and CDR2 YFSETQ. Here the CDR3 reads CASSLYQQGTSGNTIYF. The CDR3 DNA follows: TGCGCCAGCAGCCTCTATCAACAGGGGACCTCTGGAAACACCATATATTTT.

The V gene is TRBV5-4, the J gene TRBJ2-5; 8 bases fit TRBD2. There are 16 residues in the CDR3. V lost 4 bases to trimming and J lost 1 base; unmatched junction nucleotides: 9. CDR1 and CDR2 from the germline V gene are SGHNT and YYREEE (reference sequence). The CDR3 loop is CASSPIAGLSQETQYF. The CDR3 coding sequence is TGTGCCAGCAGCCCAATAGCGGGATTAAGCCAAGAGACCCAGTACTTC.

The chain joins TRBV28 to TRBJ2-7, with TRBD2 identical over 7 bases. Germline V CDR1 and CDR2: MDHEN, SYDVKM. CDR3 size: 14 residues. The V and J ends lost 5 bases and 4 bases, in that order; junction bases with no gene match: 8. CDR3 coding DNA: TGTGCCAGCAGTCCCTGGGAGGGGTTGTACGAGCAGTACTTC. It is translated as CASSPWEGLYEQYF.

The chain is built from TRBV19 and TRBJ1-2; possible D gene TRBD1, 6 bases. CDR3 length equals 17 residues. Looked up from germline, CDR1 is LNHDA and CDR2 is SQIVND (reference sequence). V was clipped by 5 bases and J by 0 bases, with 19 bases between them. CDR3 DNA: TGTGCCAGTAGTCAATTCGCCAGGGGTTCGTCTAACTATGGCTACACCTTC. Translating it yields CASSQFARGSSNYGYTF.

The chain is built from TRBV18 and TRBJ2-5; 9 bases match TRBD1. The CDR3 length is 15 residues. Germline-derived CDR1 and CDR2 are KGHSH and LQKENI. The V segment lost 0 bases and the J segment 1 base; nucleotides outside the gene matches: 0. As DNA, the CDR3 is TGTGCCAGCTCACCACCGGGACAGGGCCAAGAGACCCAGTACTTC. Its protein is CASSPPGQGQETQYF.

V usage is TRBV5-1 and J usage is TRBJ2-1; TRBD1 matches 7 bases. The CDR3 is made up of 14 amino acids. V shed 4 bases and J 9 bases; nucleotides not matched to a gene: 10. Germline CDR1 and CDR2: SGHRS and YFSETQ. This CDR3 reads CASSPLRQGREQFF. The CDR3 DNA reads TGCGCCAGCAGCCCGCTCCGACAGGGACGTGAGCAGTTCTTC.

This clone appeared a few times. The V call is TRBV29-1, the J call TRBJ2-7; possibly TRBD2 for D (5 bases). The CDR3 is 14 residues long. The V gene's germline CDR1 is SQVTM and CDR2 ANQGSEA. Deletions cut 4 bases from V and 0 bases from J, with 13 bases between. CDR3 sequence reads: CSVGGTSGSYEQYF. The CDR3 DNA is TGCAGCGTTGGGGGAACCAGCGGCTCCTACGAGCAGTACTTC.